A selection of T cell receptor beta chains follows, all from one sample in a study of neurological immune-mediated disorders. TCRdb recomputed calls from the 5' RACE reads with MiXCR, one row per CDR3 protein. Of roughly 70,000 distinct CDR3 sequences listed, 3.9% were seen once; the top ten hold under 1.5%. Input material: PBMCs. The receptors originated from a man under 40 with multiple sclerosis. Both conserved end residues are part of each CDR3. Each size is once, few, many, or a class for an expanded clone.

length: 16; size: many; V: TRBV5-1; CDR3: CASSLSGRAMNTEAFF
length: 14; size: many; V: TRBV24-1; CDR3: CATSDSRGTDTQYF
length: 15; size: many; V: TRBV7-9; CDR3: CASSPQRGANYEQYF
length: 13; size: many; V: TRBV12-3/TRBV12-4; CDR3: CASSLGQGTPQHF
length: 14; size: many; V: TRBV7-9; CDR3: CASDRQGLAGELFF
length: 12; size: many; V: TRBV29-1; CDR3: CSVGDRDYEQYF
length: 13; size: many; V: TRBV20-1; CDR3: CSARGRGHNEQFF
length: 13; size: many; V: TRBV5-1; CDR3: CASSLDGKNEQYF
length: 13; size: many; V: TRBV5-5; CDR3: CASSLESNQPQHF
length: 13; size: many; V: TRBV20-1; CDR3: CSARRDRGAEAFF
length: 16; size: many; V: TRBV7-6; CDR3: CASSLGPIGTKSPLHF
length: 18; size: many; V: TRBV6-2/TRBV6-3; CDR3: CASSYSTSGGANTGELFF
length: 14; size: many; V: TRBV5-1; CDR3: CASSPTSGPYEQYF
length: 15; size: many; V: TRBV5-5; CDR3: CASSPRASGANVLTF